This T cell receptor beta chain was identified in a study of T cell responses to AZD1222 COVID-19 vaccine. Here immunoSEQ multiplex PCR was the method, and the copy in TCRdb shows in-frame clones only, minus some. The sample includes 40,000 to 50,000 clones, 88% of them seen just once. Per germline, CDR1 LNHDA and CDR2 SQIVND (reference sequence). With 5 bases removed from V and 4 bases from J, the gap between germline ends came to 20 bases. The CDR3 totals 16 residues. This clone was seen a few times. The V and J genes are TRBV19 and TRBJ1-1, with D perhaps TRBD1 (5 bases). The clonotype comes from an adult who received the AZD1222 COVID-19 vaccine. This specimen consisted of peripheral blood, obtained 28 days after the second AZD1222 dose. CDR3 amino acids: CASSPVSGLGATEAFF. In nucleotides, the CDR3 is TGTGCCAGTAGTCCCGTTTCGGGACTCGGGGCCACTGAAGCTTTCTTT.